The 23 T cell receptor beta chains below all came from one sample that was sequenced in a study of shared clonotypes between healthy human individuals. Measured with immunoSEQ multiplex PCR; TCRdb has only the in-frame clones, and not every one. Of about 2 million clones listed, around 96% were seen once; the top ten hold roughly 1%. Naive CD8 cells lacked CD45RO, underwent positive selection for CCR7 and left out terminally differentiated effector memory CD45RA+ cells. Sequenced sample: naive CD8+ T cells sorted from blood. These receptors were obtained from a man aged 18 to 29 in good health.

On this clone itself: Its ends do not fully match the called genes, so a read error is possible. DNA for the CDR3: TGTGTCAGCAGCTCTCAAGCCGCTGAACGGCAGTTCTTC. Protein: CVSSSQAAERQFF. The V and J genes are TRBV7-9 and TRBJ2-1, with D hard to call. Germline V lookup: CDR1 SEHNR, CDR2 FQNEAQ (reference sequence). The CDR3 is 13 residues long.

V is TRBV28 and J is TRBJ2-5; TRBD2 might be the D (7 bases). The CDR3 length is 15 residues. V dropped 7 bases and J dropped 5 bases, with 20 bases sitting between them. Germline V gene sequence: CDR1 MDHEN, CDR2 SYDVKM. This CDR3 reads CASINTMEGGETQYF. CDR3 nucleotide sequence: TGTGCCAGCATTAACACCATGGAGGGGGGGGAGACCCAGTACTTC.

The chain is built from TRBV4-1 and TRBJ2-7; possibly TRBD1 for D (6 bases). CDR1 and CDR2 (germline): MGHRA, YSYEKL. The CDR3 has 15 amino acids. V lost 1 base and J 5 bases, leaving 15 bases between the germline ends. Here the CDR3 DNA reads TGCGCCAGCAGCCAAGCCAACAGGGCTGATGACGAGCAGTACTTC. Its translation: CASSQANRADDEQYF.

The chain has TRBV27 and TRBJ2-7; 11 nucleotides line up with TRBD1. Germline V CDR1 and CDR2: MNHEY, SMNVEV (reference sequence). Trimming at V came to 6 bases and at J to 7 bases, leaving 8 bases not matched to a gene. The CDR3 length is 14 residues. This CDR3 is CASSPGQGAPEQYF. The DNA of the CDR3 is TGTGCCAGCAGCCCCGGACAGGGGGCGCCTGAGCAGTACTTC.

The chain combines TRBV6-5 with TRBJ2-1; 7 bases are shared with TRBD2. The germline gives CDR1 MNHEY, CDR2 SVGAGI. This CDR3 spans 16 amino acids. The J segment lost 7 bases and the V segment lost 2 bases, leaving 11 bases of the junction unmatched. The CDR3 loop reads CASSYVGAGVRNEQFF. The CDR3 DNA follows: TGTGCCAGCAGTTACGTTGGGGCGGGAGTTCGGAATGAGCAGTTCTTC.

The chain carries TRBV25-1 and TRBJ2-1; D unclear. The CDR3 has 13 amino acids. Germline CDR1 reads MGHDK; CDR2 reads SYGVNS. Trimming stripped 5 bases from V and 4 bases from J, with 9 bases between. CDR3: CASSISEYNEQFF. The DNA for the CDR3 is TGTGCCAGCAGTATAAGCGAATACAATGAGCAGTTCTTC. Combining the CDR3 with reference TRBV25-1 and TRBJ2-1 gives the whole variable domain EADIYQTPRYLVIGTGKKITLECSQTMGHDKMYWYQQDPGMELHLIHYSYGVNSTEKGDLSSESTVSRIRTEHFPLTLESARPSHTSQYLCASSISEYNEQFFGPGTRLTVL.

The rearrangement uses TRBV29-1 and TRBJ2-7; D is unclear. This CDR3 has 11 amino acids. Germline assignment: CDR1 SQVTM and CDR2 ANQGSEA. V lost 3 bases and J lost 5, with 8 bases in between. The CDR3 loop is CSVEVLDEQYF. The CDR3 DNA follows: TGCAGCGTTGAGGTTTTAGACGAGCAGTACTTC.

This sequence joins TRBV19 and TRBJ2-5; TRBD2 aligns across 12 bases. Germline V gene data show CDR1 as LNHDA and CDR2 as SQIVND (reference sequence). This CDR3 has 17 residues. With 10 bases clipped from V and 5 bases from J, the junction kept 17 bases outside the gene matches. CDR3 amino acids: CATASGGADGFRETQYF. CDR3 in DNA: TGTGCCACGGCTAGCGGGGGGGCCGATGGGTTTAGGGAGACCCAGTACTTC.

The CDR3 loop reads CASSLFGAGNTEAFF. CDR3 sequence (DNA): TGTGCCAGCAGCTTATTTGGGGCGGGGAACACTGAAGCTTTCTTT. V usage is TRBV11-2 and J usage is TRBJ1-1; TRBD1 is a possible D gene (5 bases). The V end lost 2 bases, the J end lost 1 base, and 11 bases lay between the germline ends. Looked up from germline, CDR1 is SGHAT and CDR2 is FQNNGV. This CDR3 comprises 15 residues.

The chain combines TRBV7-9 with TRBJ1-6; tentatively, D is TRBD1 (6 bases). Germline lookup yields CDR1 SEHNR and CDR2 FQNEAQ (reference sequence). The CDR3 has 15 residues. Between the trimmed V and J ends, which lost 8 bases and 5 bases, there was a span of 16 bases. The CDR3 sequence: CASGPLQGHNSPLHF. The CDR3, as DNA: TGTGCCAGCGGACCCCTACAGGGTCATAATTCACCCCTCCACTTT.

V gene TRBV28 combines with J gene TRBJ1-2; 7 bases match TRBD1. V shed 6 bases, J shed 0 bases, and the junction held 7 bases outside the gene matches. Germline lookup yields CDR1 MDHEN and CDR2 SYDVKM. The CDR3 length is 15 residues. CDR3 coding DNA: TGTGCCAGCAGCCCGGACAGGTTAGCTAACTATGGCTACACCTTC. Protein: CASSPDRLANYGYTF.

The chain's CDR3 is CASSPDLYNSPLHF. CDR3 coding DNA: TGTGCCAGCAGCCCCGACCTCTATAATTCACCCCTCCACTTT. J is TRBJ1-6 and V is TRBV7-2; D is uncertain. From germline, CDR1 is SGHTA and CDR2 FQGNSA. V was cut by 5 bases and J by 3 bases, with 8 bases left in between. This CDR3 is 14 amino acids long.

CDR3 sequence reads: CASSLLGLAGTYEQYF. The CDR3 region has the DNA TGTGCCAGCAGCTTGCTGGGACTAGCGGGCACCTACGAGCAGTACTTC. The chain is built from TRBV5-4 and TRBJ2-7; 12 nucleotides align to TRBD2. This CDR3 contains 16 residues. Per the germline V gene, CDR1 is SGHNT and CDR2 is YYREEE (reference sequence). After removal of 1 base from V and 2 bases from J, the junction contained 4 bases not matched to a gene.

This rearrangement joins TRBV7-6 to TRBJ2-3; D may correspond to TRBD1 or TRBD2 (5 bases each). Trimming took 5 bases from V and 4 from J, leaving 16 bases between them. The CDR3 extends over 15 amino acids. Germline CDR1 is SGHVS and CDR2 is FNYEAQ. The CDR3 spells CASSPEGMGADTQYF. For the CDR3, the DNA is TGTGCCAGCAGCCCCGAAGGTATGGGGGCAGATACGCAGTATTTT.

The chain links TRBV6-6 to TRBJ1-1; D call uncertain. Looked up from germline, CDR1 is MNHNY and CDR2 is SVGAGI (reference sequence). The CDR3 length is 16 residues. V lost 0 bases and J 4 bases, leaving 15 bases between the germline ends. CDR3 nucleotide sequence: TGTGCCAGCAGTTACTCCTCTCGGGTTGAGGGCACTGAAGCTTTCTTT. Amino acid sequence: CASSYSSRVEGTEAFF.

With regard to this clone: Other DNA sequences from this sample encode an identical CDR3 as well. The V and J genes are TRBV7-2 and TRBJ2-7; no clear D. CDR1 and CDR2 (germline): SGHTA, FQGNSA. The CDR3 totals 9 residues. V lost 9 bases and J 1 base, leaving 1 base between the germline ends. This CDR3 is CASSYEQYF. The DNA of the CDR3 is TGTGCCAGTTCCTACGAGCAGTACTTC. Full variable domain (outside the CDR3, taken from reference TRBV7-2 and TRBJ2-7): GAGVSQSPSNKVTEKGKDVELRCDPISGHTALYWYRQSLGQGLEFLIYFQGNSAPDKSGLPSDRFSAERTGGSVSTLTIQRTQQEDSAVYLCASSYEQYFGPGTRLTVT.

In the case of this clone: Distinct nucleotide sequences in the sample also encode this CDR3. CDR3 coding DNA: TGTGCCAGCAGCTTAGGAACTAGCGGCTCCTACGAGCAGTACTTC. Encoded protein: CASSLGTSGSYEQYF. The V call is TRBV11-2, the J call TRBJ2-7; TRBD2 matches 8 bases. Germline CDR1 reads SGHAT; CDR2 reads FQNNGV. V lost 1 base and J lost 0; bases outside the gene matches: 2. The CDR3 is 15 residues long.

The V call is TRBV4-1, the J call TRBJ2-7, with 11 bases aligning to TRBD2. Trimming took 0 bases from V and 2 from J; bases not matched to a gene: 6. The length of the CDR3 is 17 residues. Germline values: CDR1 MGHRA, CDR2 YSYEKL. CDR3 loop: CASSQEEVLAGAYEQYF. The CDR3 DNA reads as TGCGCCAGCAGCCAAGAGGAAGTACTAGCGGGGGCCTACGAGCAGTACTTC.

Written as DNA, the CDR3 is TGTGCCAGCAGTACAGGGGGGAGAGCTGAAGCTTTCTTT. Amino acid sequence: CASSTGGRAEAFF. V usage is TRBV9 and J usage is TRBJ1-1; TRBD1 aligns across 8 bases. This CDR3 comprises 13 residues. Germline assignment: CDR1 SGDLS and CDR2 YYNGEE. Trimming took 5 bases from V and 6 from J; bases not matched to a gene: 6.

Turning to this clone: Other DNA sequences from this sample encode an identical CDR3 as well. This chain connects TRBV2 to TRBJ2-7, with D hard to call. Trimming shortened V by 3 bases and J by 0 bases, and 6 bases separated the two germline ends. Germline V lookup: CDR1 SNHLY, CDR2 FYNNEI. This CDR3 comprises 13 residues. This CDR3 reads CASSDGGSYEQYF. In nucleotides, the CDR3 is TGTGCCAGCAGTGATGGCGGCTCCTACGAGCAGTACTTC. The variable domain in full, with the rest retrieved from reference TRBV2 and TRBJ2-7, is EPEVTQTPSHQVTQMGQEVILRCVPISNHLYFYWYRQILGQKVEFLVSFYNNEISEKSEIFDDQFSVERPDGSNFTLKIRSTKLEDSAMYFCASSDGGSYEQYFGPGTRLTVT.

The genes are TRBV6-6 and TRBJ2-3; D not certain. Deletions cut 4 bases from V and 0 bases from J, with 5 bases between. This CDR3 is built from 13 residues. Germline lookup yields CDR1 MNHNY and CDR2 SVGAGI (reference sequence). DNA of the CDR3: TGTGCCAGCAGTTGGAGTAGCACAGATACGCAGTATTTT. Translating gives CASSWSSTDTQYF.

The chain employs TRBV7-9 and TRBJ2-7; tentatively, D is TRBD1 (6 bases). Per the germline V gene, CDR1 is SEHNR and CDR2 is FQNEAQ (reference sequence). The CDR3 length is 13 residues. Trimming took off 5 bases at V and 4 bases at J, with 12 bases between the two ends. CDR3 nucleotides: TGTGCCAGCAGCCCGGACAGATGGTACGAGCAGTACTTC. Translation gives CASSPDRWYEQYF. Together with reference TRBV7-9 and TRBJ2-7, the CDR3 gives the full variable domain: DTGVSQNPRHKITKRGQNVTFRCDPISEHNRLYWYRQTLGQGPEFLTYFQNEAQLEKSRLLSDRFSAERPKGSFSTLEIQRTEQGDSAMYLCASSPDRWYEQYFGPGTRLTVT.

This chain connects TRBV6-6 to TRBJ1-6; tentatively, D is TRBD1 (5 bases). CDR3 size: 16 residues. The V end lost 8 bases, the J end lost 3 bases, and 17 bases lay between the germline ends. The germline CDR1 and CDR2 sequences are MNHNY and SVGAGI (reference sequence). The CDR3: CASAPRDGYYNSPLHF. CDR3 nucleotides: TGTGCCAGCGCCCCCCGGGACGGATACTATAATTCACCCCTCCACTTT.